Following are 10 T cell receptor beta chains from one sample sequenced in a study of CD8+ T cells in alopecia areata. cDNA serving as the sequencing template came from extracted, reverse transcribed RNA. TCRdb keeps only in-frame clones here, not all; method: immunoSEQ multiplex PCR. The sample has 110,000 to 150,000 clones, around 62% seen once. The sequenced material came from CD8+ T cells sorted from blood. Receptors originate from a human donor in good health.

This chain uses TRBV30 with TRBJ2-3, with 8 bases aligning to TRBD1. CDR3 length: 15 amino acids. Germline lookup yields CDR1 GTSNPN and CDR2 SVGIG (reference sequence). V was clipped by 3 bases and J by 4 bases; unmatched bases: 9. CDR3 protein: CAWSRTGSGADTQYF. CDR3 coding DNA: TGTGCCTGGAGCAGGACAGGGTCCGGGGCAGATACGCAGTATTTT.

CDR3 nucleotide sequence: TGTGCCAGTACAGGTTCTGGAAACACCATATATTTT. It is translated as CASTGSGNTIYF. The chain is built from TRBV9 and TRBJ1-3, with D possibly TRBD1 on 5 matching bases. CDR1 and CDR2 from the germline V gene are SGDLS and YYNGEE. Trimming took off 8 bases at V and 1 base at J, with 7 bases between the two ends. This CDR3 is built from 12 residues.

V is TRBV13 and J is TRBJ2-7, with D perhaps matching TRBD1 or TRBD2 (5 bases each). V was cut by 5 bases and J by 7 bases, with 12 bases left in between. This CDR3 has 12 residues. CDR1 is PRHDT, CDR2 FYEKMQ, per germline (reference sequence). The CDR3 spells CASSPGPGEQYF. The CDR3 DNA sequence: TGTGCCAGCAGCCCGGGACCGGGAGAGCAGTACTTC.

This chain links TRBV2 with TRBJ1-4; 7 bases agree with TRBD1. V was clipped by 6 bases and J by 6 bases; unmatched bases: 4. Per germline, CDR1 SNHLY and CDR2 FYNNEI. The CDR3 covers 13 residues. The CDR3 DNA follows: TGTGCCAGCAGCCAGGGGGGCTATGAAAAACTGTTTTTT. Protein: CASSQGGYEKLFF.

V usage is TRBV29-1 and J usage is TRBJ1-2; a weak D match, TRBD1 (6 bases). Trimming stripped 1 base from V and 8 bases from J, with 14 bases between. The germline V gene has CDR1 SQVTM and CDR2 ANQGSEA. The CDR3 contains 13 residues. The CDR3 DNA is TGCAGCGTTGAAGTCCCTGGGGGCCGAGGCTACACCTTC. It encodes CSVEVPGGRGYTF.

The J gene is TRBJ2-7, the V gene TRBV20-1; D remains ambiguous. Germline V gene data show CDR1 as DFQATT and CDR2 as SNEGSKA (reference sequence). The CDR3 sequence is 11 residues long. V was cut by 6 bases and J by 4 bases, with 10 bases left in between. The CDR3 DNA follows: TGCAGTGCCCCCTGGGGATACGAGCAGTACTTC. Residues: CSAPWGYEQYF.

This clone appeared many times. The chain is built from TRBV7-7 and TRBJ2-2; TRBD2 aligns across 13 bases. V dropped 5 bases and J dropped 7; count of bases not matched to a gene: 10. Germline loops: CDR1 SSHAT, CDR2 FNYEAQ (reference sequence). The CDR3 covers 17 residues. As DNA, the CDR3 is TGTGCCAGCAGCCCTACCGGGACTAGCGGGATTGGCGGGGAGCTGTTTTTT. Its protein product is CASSPTGTSGIGGELFF.

The sample holds a few counts of this clone. CDR3 in DNA: TGCGCCAGCAGCTTGGATTGGTCCAGGAATTACGAGCAGTACTTC. This translates into CASSLDWSRNYEQYF. The chain carries TRBV5-1 and TRBJ2-7, with D unclear. V gave up 0 bases and J gave up 4 bases, with 14 bases separating them. The CDR3 length is 15 residues. The germline V gene has CDR1 SGHRS and CDR2 YFSETQ.

This sequence joins TRBV29-1 and TRBJ2-3; 10 bases match TRBD2. The V and J ends lost 5 bases and 3 bases, in that order; junction bases with no gene match: 2. Per germline, CDR1 SQVTM and CDR2 ANQGSEA. The length of the CDR3 is 13 residues. The DNA of the CDR3 is TGCAGCGTTTCTAGCGGGAGTACAGATACGCAGTATTTT. This sequence encodes CSVSSGSTDTQYF.

The gene calls are TRBV29-1 and TRBJ2-6, with 9 positions matching TRBD1. This CDR3 contains 16 residues. The germline V gene has CDR1 SQVTM and CDR2 ANQGSEA. Losses at the gene ends were 3 bases for V and 1 base for J; bases not matched to a gene: 4. The CDR3 sequence is CSVEDRGWSGANVLTF. CDR3 sequence (DNA): TGCAGCGTTGAGGACAGGGGATGGTCTGGGGCCAACGTCCTGACTTTC. Supplemented by reference TRBV29-1 and TRBJ2-6, the full variable domain reads SAVISQKPSRDICQRGTSLTIQCQVDSQVTMMFWYRQQPGQSLTLIATANQGSEATYESGFVIDKFPISRPNLTFSTLTVSNMSPEDSSIYLCSVEDRGWSGANVLTFGAGSRLTVL.